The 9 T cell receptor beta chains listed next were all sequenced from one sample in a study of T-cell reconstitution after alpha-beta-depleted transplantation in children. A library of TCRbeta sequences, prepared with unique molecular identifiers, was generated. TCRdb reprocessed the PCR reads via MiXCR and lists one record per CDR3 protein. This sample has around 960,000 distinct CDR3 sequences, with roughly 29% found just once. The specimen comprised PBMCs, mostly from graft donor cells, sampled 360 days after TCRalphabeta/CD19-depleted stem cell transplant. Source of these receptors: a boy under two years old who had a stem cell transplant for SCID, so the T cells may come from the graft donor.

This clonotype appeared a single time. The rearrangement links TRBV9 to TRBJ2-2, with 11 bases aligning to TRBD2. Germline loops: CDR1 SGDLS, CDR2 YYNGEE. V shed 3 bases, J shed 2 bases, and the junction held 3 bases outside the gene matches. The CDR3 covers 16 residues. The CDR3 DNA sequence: TGTGCCAGCAGCGGACTAGCGGGGACAAACACCGGGGAGCTGTTTTTT. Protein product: CASSGLAGTNTGELFF.

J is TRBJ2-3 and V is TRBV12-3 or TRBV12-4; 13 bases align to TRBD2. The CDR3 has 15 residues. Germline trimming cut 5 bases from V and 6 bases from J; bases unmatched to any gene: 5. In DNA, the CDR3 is TGTGCCAGCAGTGCCTTGACTAGCGGGGGGGATACGCAGTATTTT. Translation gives CASSALTSGGDTQYF.

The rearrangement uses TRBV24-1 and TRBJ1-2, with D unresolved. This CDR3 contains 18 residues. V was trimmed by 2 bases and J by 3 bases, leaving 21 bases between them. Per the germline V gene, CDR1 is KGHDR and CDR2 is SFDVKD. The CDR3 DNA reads TGTGCCACCAGTGATTCGACACATCGGTTGGGGTTGGACTATGGCTACACCTTC. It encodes CATSDSTHRLGLDYGYTF.

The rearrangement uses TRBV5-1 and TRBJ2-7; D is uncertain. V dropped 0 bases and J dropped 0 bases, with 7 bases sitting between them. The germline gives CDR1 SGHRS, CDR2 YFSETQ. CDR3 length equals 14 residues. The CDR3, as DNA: TGCGCCAGCAGCTTGGGGATTCTCTCCTACGAGCAGTACTTC. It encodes CASSLGILSYEQYF.

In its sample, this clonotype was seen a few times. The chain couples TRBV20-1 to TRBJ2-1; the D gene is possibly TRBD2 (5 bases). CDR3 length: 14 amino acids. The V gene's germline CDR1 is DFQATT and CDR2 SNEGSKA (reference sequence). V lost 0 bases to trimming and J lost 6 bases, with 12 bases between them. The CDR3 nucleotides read TGCAGTGCTAGAGATCCCGGACTGTCCAATGAGCAGTTCTTC. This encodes CSARDPGLSNEQFF.

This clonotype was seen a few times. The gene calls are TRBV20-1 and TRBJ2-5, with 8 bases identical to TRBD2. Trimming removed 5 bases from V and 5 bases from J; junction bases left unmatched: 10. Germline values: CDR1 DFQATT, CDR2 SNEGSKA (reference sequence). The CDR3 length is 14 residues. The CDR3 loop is CSAGRGGPGETQYF. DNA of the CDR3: TGCAGTGCTGGCCGGGGGGGCCCCGGGGAGACCCAGTACTTC.

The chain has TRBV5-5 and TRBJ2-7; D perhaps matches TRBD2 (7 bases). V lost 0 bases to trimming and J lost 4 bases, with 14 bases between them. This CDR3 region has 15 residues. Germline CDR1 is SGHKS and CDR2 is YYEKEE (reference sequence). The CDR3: CASSLGSGGLYEQYF. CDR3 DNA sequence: TGTGCCAGCAGCTTGGGGTCGGGGGGCTTGTACGAGCAGTACTTC.

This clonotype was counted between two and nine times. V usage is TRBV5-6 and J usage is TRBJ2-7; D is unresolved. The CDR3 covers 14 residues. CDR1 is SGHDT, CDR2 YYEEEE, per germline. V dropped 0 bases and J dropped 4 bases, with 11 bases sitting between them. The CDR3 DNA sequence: TGTGCCAGCAGCTTGGTTGGGGTAACTTACGAGCAGTACTTC. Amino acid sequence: CASSLVGVTYEQYF.

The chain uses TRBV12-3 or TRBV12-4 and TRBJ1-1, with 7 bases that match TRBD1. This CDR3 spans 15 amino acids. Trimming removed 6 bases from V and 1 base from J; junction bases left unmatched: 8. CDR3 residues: CASRPTGFQNTEAFF. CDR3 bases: TGTGCCAGCAGACCGACAGGGTTTCAGAACACTGAAGCTTTCTTT.